The 32 T cell receptor beta chains below come from one sample, sequenced in a study of T cells in localized non-small cell lung cancer (dated by TCRdb to about 2020). The library relied on the immunoSEQ multiplex PCR assay. In TCRdb, the immuneACCESS table is reduced to in-frame sequences with V and J assigned. These tables do not hold every clone; where another copy was compared, an unresolved V gene accounts for under half, and the others remain unexplained. This sample comprises about 13,000 clones, 28% of them detected only once. 7.2% of the sample is taken by the ten largest. This material consisted of lung tumor tissue, taken before any cancer treatment. All receptors come from a female donor older than 55 with stage I lung adenocarcinoma.

The rearrangement links TRBV6-8 to TRBJ1-2; 8 bases map to TRBD1. CDR1 is MNHGY and CDR2 is SAAAGT in the germline V gene. The ends lost 7 bases at V and 3 bases at J; junction bases unmatched: 4. The length of the CDR3 is 13 residues. The CDR3 DNA reads TGTGCCAGCATAGGGGACAGGTACTATGGCTACACCTTC. Its protein is CASIGDRYYGYTF.

V usage is TRBV11-3 and J usage is TRBJ2-6; TRBD1 might be the D (6 bases). CDR3 length: 18 residues. The germline CDR1 and CDR2 sequences are SGHNT and YENEEA. V shed 0 bases and J shed 0 bases, with 12 bases lying between them. The CDR3 protein is CASSLETGLLSGANVLTF. The CDR3 DNA is TGTGCCAGCAGCTTAGAGACAGGCCTCCTCTCTGGGGCCAACGTCCTGACTTTC.

V and J are TRBV4-1 and TRBJ2-2; D remains unclear. Per germline, CDR1 MGHRA and CDR2 YSYEKL. The CDR3 has 15 amino acids. The V end was cut by 0 bases, the J end by 6 bases, with 11 bases between. The CDR3 region is CASSQETHSAGELFF. The CDR3, as DNA: TGCGCCAGCAGCCAAGAAACCCACAGCGCCGGGGAGCTGTTTTTT.

There are many counts of this clone. The J gene is TRBJ1-1, the V gene TRBV11-3, with TRBD1 identical over 7 bases. J gave up 0 bases and V 2 bases, and 3 bases lay outside the gene matches. The CDR3 is 15 residues long. The V gene's germline CDR1 is SGHNT and CDR2 YENEEA. CDR3 region: CASSLQGQMNTEAFF. For the CDR3, the DNA is TGTGCCAGCAGCTTACAGGGACAGATGAACACTGAAGCTTTCTTT.

This clone has just a few counts. The chain couples TRBV2 to TRBJ2-2, with 7 bases identical to TRBD2. Trimming took 4 bases from V and 8 from J; bases not matched to a gene: 7. The CDR3 loop spans 14 amino acids. CDR1 and CDR2 from the germline V gene are SNHLY and FYNNEI. The CDR3 spells CASSGTSAAGELFF. The CDR3 bases are TGTGCCAGCAGTGGAACTAGCGCGGCAGGGGAGCTGTTTTTT. The complete variable domain, with remaining parts taken from reference TRBV2 and TRBJ2-2, reads EPEVTQTPSHQVTQMGQEVILRCVPISNHLYFYWYRQILGQKVEFLVSFYNNEISEKSEIFDDQFSVERPDGSNFTLKIRSTKLEDSAMYFCASSGTSAAGELFFGEGSRLTVL.

V is TRBV9 and J is TRBJ1-3; perhaps TRBD1 as D (6 bases). CDR1 is SGDLS, CDR2 YYNGEE, per germline. This CDR3 is built from 16 residues. The V end was cut by 3 bases, the J end by 2 bases, with 15 bases between. CDR3 sequence: CASSADLGGPGNTIYF. In DNA form, the CDR3 reads TGTGCCAGCAGCGCCGACCTAGGGGGGCCTGGAAACACCATATATTTT.

The chain is built from TRBV6-8 and TRBJ1-1, with 10 bases fitting TRBD1. CDR1 is MNHGY, CDR2 SAAAGT, per germline. The V gene end was trimmed by 5 bases and the J gene end by 1 base; junction bases not matched to a gene: 7. This CDR3 spans 16 amino acids. In nucleotides, the CDR3 is TGTGCCAGCAGTAAACCGGGACAGGGGAAGAACACTGAAGCTTTCTTT. It encodes CASSKPGQGKNTEAFF.

This clone was seen at least ten times. The chain links TRBV11-3 to TRBJ1-1; TRBD1 matches at 12 bases. V shed 5 bases and J 3 bases; nucleotides not matched to a gene: 13. Germline CDR1 reads SGHNT; CDR2 reads YENEEA. This CDR3 has 18 residues. The CDR3 spells CASSPRRDRGLFYTEAFF. CDR3 nucleotide sequence: TGTGCCAGCAGCCCCCGCCGGGACAGGGGGCTCTTCTACACTGAAGCTTTCTTT.

The chain carries TRBV6-8 and TRBJ2-1; D is ambiguous. The CDR3 totals 14 residues. CDR1 and CDR2 from the germline V gene are MNHGY and SAAAGT. Trimming removed 2 bases at V and 6 bases at J, with 11 bases between. The CDR3 bases are TGTGCCAGCAGTTACACCCCACAGAGCAATGAGCAGTTCTTC. Its translation: CASSYTPQSNEQFF.

In its sample, this clone was seen many times. This chain links TRBV11-3 with TRBJ1-4; TRBD1 matches at 8 bases. Unmatched junction bases numbered 12, after V lost 6 bases and J lost 6 bases. This CDR3 comprises 16 residues. The germline V gene encodes CDR1 SGHNT and CDR2 YENEEA. CDR3 coding DNA: TGTGCCAGCAGAAGAATCACGGGACAGGTGGATGAAAAACTGTTTTTT. Its protein product is CASRRITGQVDEKLFF.

This clone occurred a few times. The genes are TRBV9 and TRBJ1-2, with a tentative D call TRBD1 (6 bases). The V end lost 6 bases, the J end lost 4 bases, and 13 bases lay between the germline ends. This CDR3 has 13 residues. Germline assignment: CDR1 SGDLS and CDR2 YYNGEE. This CDR3 reads CASTWTAIYGYTF. CDR3 nucleotide sequence: TGTGCCAGCACCTGGACAGCTATCTATGGCTACACCTTC.

V and J are TRBV9 and TRBJ2-7; D possibly corresponds to TRBD1 (7 bases). V was cut by 0 bases and J by 6 bases, with 19 bases left in between. This CDR3 comprises 16 residues. CDR1 is SGDLS, CDR2 YYNGEE, per germline. CDR3: CASSVDAGGYYGEQYF. In nucleotides, the CDR3 is TGTGCCAGCAGCGTAGATGCAGGGGGGTATTATGGCGAGCAGTACTTC.

V usage is TRBV19 and J usage is TRBJ1-2; D unclear. Germline assignment: CDR1 LNHDA and CDR2 SQIVND (reference sequence). The V end was cut by 5 bases, the J end by 6 bases, with 16 bases between. The CDR3 extends over 14 amino acids. CDR3 protein: CASSPPGERNGYTF. As DNA, the CDR3 is TGTGCCAGTAGTCCACCCGGGGAACGGAATGGCTACACCTTC.

The chain combines TRBV30 with TRBJ1-5; weak D call: TRBD1 (5 bases). There are 14 residues in the CDR3. Germline CDR1 is GTSNPN and CDR2 is SVGIG (reference sequence). V lost 2 bases and J 1 base, leaving 9 bases between the germline ends. The DNA of the CDR3 is TGTGCCTGGAGTAGACAGTTGAGCAATCAGCCCCAGCATTTT. Translating it yields CAWSRQLSNQPQHF.

V is TRBV18 and J is TRBJ1-1; no clear D. CDR1 and CDR2 (germline): KGHSH, LQKENI. Trimming pared 2 bases from V and 8 bases from J, leaving 9 bases between. This CDR3 has 12 amino acids. DNA of the CDR3: TGTGCCAGCTCACCAACGGACCACGAAGCTTTCTTT. Its translation is CASSPTDHEAFF.

This clone was seen a handful of times. The CDR3 sequence is CASSPRQGRLYF. CDR3 nucleotide sequence: TGTGCCAGCAGCCCAAGGCAGGGACGGCTATATTTT. The chain uses TRBV27 and TRBJ1-3; D is perhaps TRBD1 (5 bases). CDR3 length equals 12 residues. Trimming stripped 6 bases from V and 14 bases from J, with 17 bases between. CDR1 is MNHEY, CDR2 SMNVEV, per germline (reference sequence).

The chain carries TRBV11-3 and TRBJ1-2, with D perhaps matching TRBD1 (5 bases). The V end lost 4 bases, the J end lost 2 bases, and 11 bases lay between the germline ends. Germline CDR1 is SGHNT and CDR2 is YENEEA. The CDR3 spans 14 residues. CDR3 in DNA: TGTGCCAGCAGCTCGGGGGTCCGGAACTATGGCTACACCTTC. It codes for CASSSGVRNYGYTF. The full variable domain, in which reference TRBV11-3 and TRBJ1-2 provide the parts outside the CDR3, is EAGVVQSPRYKIIEKKQPVAFWCNPISGHNTLYWYLQNLGQGPELLIRYENEEAVDDSQLPKDRFSAERLKGVDSTLKIQPAELGDSAVYLCASSSGVRNYGYTFGSGTRLTVV.

A few counts support this clone. The rearrangement links TRBV11-3 to TRBJ2-1, with D uncertain. The ends were cut back, 3 bases at V and 0 bases at J, with 6 bases in the middle. The CDR3 loop spans 14 amino acids. The germline gives CDR1 SGHNT, CDR2 YENEEA. This CDR3 reads CASSLEASYNEQFF. In DNA form, the CDR3 reads TGTGCCAGCAGCTTGGAAGCCTCCTACAATGAGCAGTTCTTC.

CDR3 sequence reads: CASSLGAGSSYEQYF. The CDR3 nucleotides are TGTGCCAGCAGCTTAGGGGCAGGGAGCTCCTACGAGCAGTACTTC. The chain combines TRBV11-3 with TRBJ2-7; D possibly matches TRBD1 or TRBD2 (5 bases each). Trimming took off 1 base at V and 0 bases at J, with 10 bases between the two ends. The CDR3 runs to 15 residues. Germline CDR1 and CDR2: SGHNT and YENEEA.

Ten or more counts support this clone. V is TRBV11-3 and J is TRBJ2-2; 7 bases map to TRBD2. CDR1 and CDR2 (germline): SGHNT, YENEEA. CDR3 length equals 15 residues. With V trimmed by 3 bases and J by 6 bases, 7 bases remained unmatched. The CDR3 protein is CASSLGATSSGELFF. CDR3 in DNA: TGTGCCAGCAGCTTGGGTGCGACTAGCTCCGGGGAGCTGTTTTTT.

V is TRBV18 and J is TRBJ1-4; D might be TRBD1 (5 bases). The CDR3 totals 12 residues. In germline, CDR1 is KGHSH, CDR2 LQKENI. The germline V and J ends were trimmed by 8 bases and 6 bases, with 10 bases remaining between them. CDR3 bases: TGTGCCAGCGGGACCTCTCATGAAAAACTGTTTTTT. Translation gives CASGTSHEKLFF.

The rearrangement joins TRBV30 to TRBJ1-1, with a possible D match to TRBD1 (5 bases). Germline V gene lookup returns CDR1 GTSNPN and CDR2 SVGIG (reference sequence). The CDR3 has 14 amino acids. The V end was cut by 5 bases, the J end by 0 bases, with 13 bases between. DNA of the CDR3: TGTGCCTGGGAGCCCAGGGTTTTGAACACTGAAGCTTTCTTT. This translates into CAWEPRVLNTEAFF.

In regard to this clone: A read error may produce the germline difference seen at one junction end. This chain links TRBV15 with TRBJ1-2, with TRBD1 identical over 7 bases. Germline CDR1 is LNHNV and CDR2 is YYDKDF (reference sequence). The CDR3 is made up of 14 amino acids. CDR3: CATSLRTGSGGYIF. In DNA form, the CDR3 reads TGTGCCACCAGCCTACGGACAGGCTCGGGTGGCTACATCTTC.

CDR3 in DNA: TGTGCCAGTAAAAGTCTATCCACAGATACGCAGTATTTT. It codes for CASKSLSTDTQYF. The chain is built from TRBV19 and TRBJ2-3; D call uncertain. CDR1 LNHDA and CDR2 SQIVND come from the germline V gene (reference sequence). The CDR3 totals 13 residues. Trimming took off 7 bases at V and 2 bases at J, with 10 bases between the two ends.

The genes are TRBV25-1 and TRBJ2-2, with D unresolved. The CDR3 consists of 14 residues. Per the germline V gene, CDR1 is MGHDK and CDR2 is SYGVNS. Trimming cost V 5 bases and J 1 base, with 8 bases left between them. The CDR3 sequence: CASSPWLNTGELFF. The CDR3 coding sequence is TGTGCCAGCAGTCCGTGGCTGAACACCGGGGAGCTGTTTTTT.

At least ten counts were recorded for this clone. A read error may account for a junction end that differs from germline. V gene TRBV6-8 combines with J gene TRBJ2-7; D may be TRBD2 (5 bases). Germline values: CDR1 MNHGY, CDR2 SAAAGT. This CDR3 region has 12 residues. As DNA, the CDR3 is TGTGCCATCAGTCGGGATGCCTACGAGCAGTACTTC. Translation: CAISRDAYEQYF.

This clone was picked up a small number of times. This chain joins TRBV19 and TRBJ1-6, with D perhaps matching TRBD1 (5 bases). Germline V gives CDR1 LNHDA, CDR2 SQIVND (reference sequence). The CDR3 sequence is 16 residues long. The V gene lost 5 bases and the J gene lost 0 bases, with 11 bases spanning the gap. This CDR3 is CASSDGRGSYNSPLHF. In nucleotides, the CDR3 is TGTGCCAGTAGTGACGGAAGGGGCTCCTATAATTCACCCCTCCACTTT.

The CDR3 region is CASSLEQGVGGYTF. As DNA, the CDR3 is TGTGCCAGCAGCTTAGAGCAGGGGGTGGGTGGCTACACCTTC. The chain recombines TRBV11-3 with TRBJ1-2, with 7 bases fitting TRBD1. Trimming removed 0 bases from V and 7 bases from J; junction bases left unmatched: 5. CDR1 is SGHNT, CDR2 YENEEA, per germline. The CDR3 length is 14 residues.

This clone was detected ten times or more. The rearrangement joins TRBV11-3 to TRBJ2-6, with D unresolved. Germline V gene sequence: CDR1 SGHNT, CDR2 YENEEA. V shed 5 bases and J shed 3 bases, with 14 bases lying between them. The CDR3 runs 16 residues. The CDR3 reads CASSNGLRGGANVLTF. The CDR3 coding sequence is TGTGCCAGCAGCAACGGGCTCCGAGGTGGGGCCAACGTCCTGACTTTC.

The sample holds a few counts of this clone. The chain combines TRBV6-8 with TRBJ2-4, with 7 bases lining up with TRBD1. The CDR3 length is 14 residues. CDR1 is MNHGY and CDR2 is SAAAGT in the germline V gene. V trimming: 6 bases; J trimming: 0 bases; junction bases outside the gene matches: 2. CDR3 protein: CASRGQLAKNIQYF. CDR3 in DNA: TGTGCCAGCAGGGGACAGTTAGCCAAAAACATTCAGTACTTC.

In regard to this clone: Relative to the germline gene, one junction end is altered; a read error may explain this. J is TRBJ2-5 and V is TRBV6-8; TRBD2 aligns across 11 bases. Germline values: CDR1 MNHGY, CDR2 SAAAGT. The CDR3 length is 16 residues. CDR3 in DNA: TGTGCCATCAGTGCGAGACTAGCGGGATTCCAAGAGACCCAGTACTTC. Amino acid sequence: CAISARLAGFQETQYF.

The rearrangement uses TRBV29-1 and TRBJ2-2; D might be TRBD1 (5 bases). Trimming left V 2 bases short and J 0 bases short, with 7 bases between. Per the germline V gene, CDR1 is SQVTM and CDR2 is ANQGSEA. The CDR3 totals 14 residues. The CDR3: CSVERRANTGELFF. The CDR3 DNA sequence: TGCAGCGTTGAACGCAGGGCGAACACCGGGGAGCTGTTTTTT.